The clone carrying this T cell receptor (beta chain) was found many times. What it binds is not known. Sample-barcoded 5' priming and a J-beta primer mix drove a second PCR of 7 to 11 cycles. One entry per CDR3 protein results from TCRdb running MiXCR on the 5' RACE reads. The sample has 630,000 or so distinct CDR3 sequences, 32% seen once. The study recruited healthy Caucasian donors from Russia who were aged about 6 to 95. This sample is part of a study of blood T cells in healthy people across ages. Findings of the study overall: Versus aged donors, long-lived donors had higher diversity and more naive CD4+ cells. Unsorted PBMC material precluded a definitive naive versus antigen-experienced comparison.

This CDR3 has 16 amino acids. Germline trimming cut 5 bases from V and 7 bases from J; bases unmatched to any gene: 12. The sequence derives from a woman of 80 years or more in good health. The sample was blood. The V and J genes are TRBV12-3 or TRBV12-4 and TRBJ2-1; 9 bases fit TRBD1. The CDR3 protein is CASSPPGQGKGNEQFF. The CDR3, as DNA: TGTGCCAGCAGTCCTCCGGGACAGGGTAAGGGTAATGAGCAGTTCTTC.